This record covers a single T cell receptor (beta chain). The data are from a study of blood T cell repertoires in COVID-19. As for the study in general: From T cells, B-cell-depleted T cells, or PBMCs came the material, which was cDNA or gDNA.

TCRdb's copy holds only in-frame clones and misses some; the assay was immunoSEQ multiplex PCR. The data hold over 85,000 clones, with 80% to 90% observed a single time. The CDR3 contains 13 residues. Trimming took 8 bases from V and 7 from J, leaving 14 bases between them. Germline assignment: CDR1 SGHVS and CDR2 FQNEAQ. Sequenced: peripheral blood. This receptor was identified in a woman aged 80 or over with acute or convalescent COVID-19. The chain has TRBV7-8 and TRBJ2-2, with D uncertain. The CDR3 sequence: CASRGNLIGELFF. The DNA of the CDR3 is TGTGCCAGCCGCGGAAACTTGATCGGGGAGCTGTTTTTT.